The 14 T cell receptor beta chains below all came from one sample that was sequenced in a study of blood T cell repertoires in COVID-19. This table comes from immunoSEQ multiplex PCR, and its TCRdb copy is limited to in-frame clones, with some not included. The repertoire holds some 530,000 clones, roughly nine tenths seen once, with approximately 8% in the top ten. What was sequenced was PBMCs or T cells enriched from blood (not recorded which). The receptors derive from a woman in her fifties or sixties who had recovered from COVID-19.

The chain carries TRBV5-4 and TRBJ1-6, with D maybe TRBD1 (6 bases). The CDR3 contains 15 residues. The germline CDR1 and CDR2 sequences are SGHNT and YYREEE (reference sequence). Between the trimmed V and J ends, which lost 2 bases and 6 bases, there was a span of 12 bases. This chain's CDR3 is CASSFRGPVNSPLHF. CDR3 coding DNA: TGTGCCAGCAGCTTCAGGGGTCCCGTTAATTCACCCCTCCACTTT.

The chain is built from TRBV6-6 and TRBJ2-7; TRBD1 matches 7 bases. Looked up from germline, CDR1 is MNHNY and CDR2 is SVGAGI (reference sequence). CDR3 length: 14 residues. The ends lost 2 bases at V and 5 bases at J; junction bases unmatched: 6. The CDR3 coding sequence is TGTGCCAGCAGTTACCTCCGGGACAGCCACGAGCAGTACGTC. Protein: CASSYLRDSHEQYV.

This sequence joins TRBV19 and TRBJ1-1; the match to TRBD1 covers 10 bases. CDR1 and CDR2 (germline): LNHDA, SQIVND (reference sequence). This CDR3 has 14 amino acids. Trimming at V came to 5 bases and at J to 5 bases, leaving 5 bases not matched to a gene. The chain's CDR3 is CASSDRGLGTEAFF. The DNA of the CDR3 is TGTGCCAGTAGTGACAGGGGGCTGGGTACTGAAGCTTTCTTT. The complete variable domain, with remaining parts taken from reference TRBV19 and TRBJ1-1, reads DGGITQSPKYLFRKEGQNVTLSCEQNLNHDAMYWYRQDPGQGLRLIYYSQIVNDFQKGDIAEGYSVSREKKESFPLTVTSAQKNPTAFYLCASSDRGLGTEAFFGQGTRLTVV.

This clone was detected only once. CDR3 in DNA: TGTGCCAGCAGCAGGACAGGGGGCGGCCGGAGATACGAGCAGTACTTC. It encodes CASSRTGGGRRYEQYF. This chain joins TRBV14 and TRBJ2-7; 11 bases are a match to TRBD1. Germline V lookup: CDR1 SGHDN, CDR2 FVKESK. The CDR3 extends over 16 amino acids. V gave up 5 bases and J gave up 4 bases; unmatched junction bases: 10.

CDR3 amino acids: CASSQTGQGRGEKLFF. DNA for the CDR3: TGTGCCAGCAGCCAAACCGGACAGGGAAGGGGTGAAAAACTGTTTTTT. The chain carries TRBV4-2 and TRBJ1-4; 8 bases line up with TRBD1. The CDR3 contains 16 residues. V shed 2 bases and J 7 bases; nucleotides not matched to a gene: 9. Germline V gives CDR1 LGHNA, CDR2 YNFKEQ.

The CDR3 nucleotides read TGTGCCAGCAGCGTGGGACAGGCCAACTCTGGGGCCAACGTCCTGACTTTC. Encoded protein: CASSVGQANSGANVLTF. V and J are TRBV4-2 and TRBJ2-6; 8 bases are shared with TRBD1. The CDR3 is 17 amino acids. J gave up 0 bases and V 5 bases, and 6 bases lay outside the gene matches. Germline values: CDR1 LGHNA, CDR2 YNFKEQ.

V usage is TRBV5-1 and J usage is TRBJ1-1, with 10 bases identical to TRBD1. V lost 6 bases, J lost 4 bases, and 9 bases stayed unmatched. This CDR3 comprises 15 residues. Germline V gives CDR1 SGHRS, CDR2 YFSETQ. CDR3 residues: CASTVSTGGITEAFF. The DNA of the CDR3 is TGCGCCAGCACCGTCTCGACAGGGGGCATCACTGAAGCTTTCTTT.

The chain couples TRBV21-1 to TRBJ1-1. TRBV21-1 is a known pseudogene. The CDR3 covers 19 residues. CDR3 DNA sequence: TGTGCCAGCAGCACCGGGACTATAGACAGAAGAAGGATGAACACTGAAGCTTTCTTT. Translating gives CASSTGTIDRRRMNTEAFF.

The chain joins TRBV5-6 to TRBJ2-1; no clear D gene. The CDR3 is 11 amino acids. Trimming shortened V by 4 bases and J by 4 bases, and 3 bases separated the two germline ends. CDR1 SGHDT and CDR2 YYEEEE come from the germline V gene. CDR3 protein: CASSRYNEQFF. The DNA of the CDR3 is TGTGCCAGCAGCCGTTACAATGAGCAGTTCTTC.

The chain recombines TRBV24-1 with TRBJ2-5; D gene uncertain. The germline V gene has CDR1 KGHDR and CDR2 SFDVKD. The CDR3 has 18 amino acids. Trimming stripped 3 bases from V and 1 base from J, with 20 bases between. CDR3 amino acids: CATSDPAEQPGFQETQYF. CDR3 DNA: TGTGCCACCAGTGATCCGGCCGAACAGCCTGGGTTCCAAGAGACCCAGTACTTC.

The gene calls are TRBV2 and TRBJ1-1; 7 bases map to TRBD1. The germline gives CDR1 SNHLY, CDR2 FYNNEI. V dropped 6 bases and J dropped 10; count of bases not matched to a gene: 8. The CDR3 runs to 12 residues. The CDR3 coding sequence is TGTGCCAGCAGCGAGACAGGGTCAGGAGCTTTCTTT. It yields the protein CASSETGSGAFF.

This clone came up a few times. V and J are TRBV19 and TRBJ1-2, with a possible D match to TRBD1 (5 bases). CDR3 length: 15 amino acids. CDR1 LNHDA and CDR2 SQIVND come from the germline V gene (reference sequence). Between the trimmed V and J ends, which lost 1 base and 5 bases, there was a span of 14 bases. CDR3: CASSIGGREGYGYTF. CDR3 DNA sequence: TGTGCCAGTAGTATAGGTGGCAGGGAAGGTTATGGCTACACCTTC.

The chain has TRBV5-6 and TRBJ2-7, with D possibly TRBD1 on 5 matching bases. Per germline, CDR1 SGHDT and CDR2 YYEEEE. V lost 0 bases to trimming and J lost 3 bases, with 25 bases between them. The CDR3 extends over 19 amino acids. This CDR3 is CASSLAFRQGVRGYYEQYF. For the CDR3, the DNA is TGTGCCAGCAGCTTGGCTTTTCGGCAGGGCGTTCGTGGATACTACGAGCAGTACTTC.

The chain combines TRBV27 with TRBJ1-6; D call uncertain. Germline CDR1 MNHEY, CDR2 SMNVEV (reference sequence). Trimming stripped 4 bases from V and 5 bases from J, with 15 bases between. The CDR3 has 16 residues. The DNA of the CDR3 is TGTGCCAGCAGTTGGGGTATGGGGAGGAATAATTCACCCCTCCACTTT. Protein sequence: CASSWGMGRNNSPLHF.